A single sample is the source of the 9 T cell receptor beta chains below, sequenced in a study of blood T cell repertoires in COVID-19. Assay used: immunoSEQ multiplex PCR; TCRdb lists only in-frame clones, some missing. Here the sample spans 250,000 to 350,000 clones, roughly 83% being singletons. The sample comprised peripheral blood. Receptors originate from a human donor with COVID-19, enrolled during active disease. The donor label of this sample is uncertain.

The CDR3 region is CASSQGYLSNSPLHF. CDR3 in DNA: TGCGCCAGCAGCCAAGGTTACCTCAGTAATTCACCCCTCCACTTT. The chain carries TRBV4-1 and TRBJ1-6; D is undetermined. The CDR3 is made up of 15 amino acids. Germline CDR1 reads MGHRA; CDR2 reads YSYEKL. Trimming took 1 base from V and 6 from J, leaving 10 bases between them.

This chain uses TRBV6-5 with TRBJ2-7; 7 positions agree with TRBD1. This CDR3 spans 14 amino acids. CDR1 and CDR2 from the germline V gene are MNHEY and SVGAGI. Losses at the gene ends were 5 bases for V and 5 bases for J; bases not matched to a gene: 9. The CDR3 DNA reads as TGTGCCAGCAGTCGACAGGGATTGACCCACGAGCAGTACTTC. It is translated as CASSRQGLTHEQYF.

CDR3 amino acids: CASSVRGLGGTGELFF. CDR3 sequence (DNA): TGTGCCAGCAGCGTAAGGGGTTTAGGTGGGACCGGGGAGCTGTTTTTT. The chain carries TRBV9 and TRBJ2-2, with D perhaps TRBD1 (5 bases). Germline assignment: CDR1 SGDLS and CDR2 YYNGEE. V lost 1 base, J lost 5 bases, and 15 bases lay in between. CDR3 length: 16 residues.

The CDR3 DNA follows: TGTGCCCTCATTTACGGCCTAGCGGACTCCTACGAGCAGTACTTC. Encoded protein: CALIYGLADSYEQYF. The V gene is TRBV28, the J gene TRBJ2-7, with 7 positions matching TRBD2. The germline V gene encodes CDR1 MDHEN and CDR2 SYDVKM. The CDR3 totals 15 residues. The junction had 13 bases not matched to a gene; V was cut back by 11 bases and J by 0 bases.

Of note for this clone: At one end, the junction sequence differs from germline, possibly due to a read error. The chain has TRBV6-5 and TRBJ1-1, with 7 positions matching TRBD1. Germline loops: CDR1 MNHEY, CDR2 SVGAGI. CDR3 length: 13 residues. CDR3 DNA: TGTGCCAGCAGGATCAACCGGGACAGCGAAGACATTTTT. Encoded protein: CASRINRDSEDIF.

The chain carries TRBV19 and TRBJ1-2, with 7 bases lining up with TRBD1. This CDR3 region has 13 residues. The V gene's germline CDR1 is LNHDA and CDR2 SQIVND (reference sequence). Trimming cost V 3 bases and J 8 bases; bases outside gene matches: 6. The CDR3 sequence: CASSIRQGSGYTF. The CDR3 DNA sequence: TGTGCCAGTAGTATTCGACAGGGATCGGGCTACACCTTC.

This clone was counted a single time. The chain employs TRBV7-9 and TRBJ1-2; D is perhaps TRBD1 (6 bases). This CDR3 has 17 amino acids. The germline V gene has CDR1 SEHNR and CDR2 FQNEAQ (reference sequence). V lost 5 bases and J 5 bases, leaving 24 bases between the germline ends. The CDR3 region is CASSPHGGDTNFYGYTF. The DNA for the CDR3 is TGTGCCAGCAGCCCGCACGGGGGGGACACAAATTTTTATGGCTACACCTTC.

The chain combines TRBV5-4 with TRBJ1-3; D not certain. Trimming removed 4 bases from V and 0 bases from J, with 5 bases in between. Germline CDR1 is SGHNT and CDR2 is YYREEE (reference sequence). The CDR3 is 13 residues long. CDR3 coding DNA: TGTGCCAGCAGCATAGACTCTGGAAACACCATATATTTT. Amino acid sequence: CASSIDSGNTIYF.

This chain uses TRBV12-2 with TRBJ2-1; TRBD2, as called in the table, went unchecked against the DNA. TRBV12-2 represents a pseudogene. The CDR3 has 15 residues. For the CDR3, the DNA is TGTGCAGGGGGGATTATAGCGGGAGGGCCCGATGAGCAGTTCTTC. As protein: CAGGIIAGGPDEQFF.